The rows below give T cell receptor beta chains drawn from one sample of a study of OX40 agonist ivuxolimab in advanced cancers. The assay was immunoSEQ multiplex PCR, and TCRdb's table has in-frame clones only and misses some. The sample lists 75,000 to 100,000 clones, approximately 83% occurring once. This specimen was CD4+ or CD8+ T cells sorted from blood, taken in a trial of the OX40 agonist ivuxolimab. The receptor set was obtained from an adult with an advanced solid tumor such as melanoma, head and neck, liver or kidney cancer. Both conserved end residues are part of each CDR3. The D gene is left open where the match is weak. Clone size is given for some rows only: seen once, a few or many times, or a class if the clone is expanded.

once,TRBD2,TRBJ2-2,TRBV7-2,CASSLASGGYNGELFF,TGTGCCAGCAGCTTGGCTAGCGGGGGGTACAACGGGGAGCTGTTTTTT
once,TRBD2,TRBJ2-3,TRBV11-2,CASSSTSGGRGDTQYF,TGTGCCAGCAGCTCTACTAGCGGGGGGCGGGGAGATACGCAGTATTTT
NA,NA,TRBJ1-3,TRBV7-8,CASSWNVGGFNSGNTIYF,TGTGCCAGCAGCTGGAATGTCGGTGGTTTTAACTCTGGAAACACCATATATTTT
NA,NA,TRBJ1-5,TRBV6-6,CASSPREGDGQPQHF,TGTGCCAGCAGCCCGCGGGAGGGCGACGGTCAGCCCCAGCATTTT
once,TRBD1,TRBJ2-5,TRBV6-4,CASGPRTGWETQYF,TGTGCCAGCGGGCCGCGGACAGGGTGGGAGACCCAGTACTTC
NA,NA,TRBJ1-5,TRBV28,CASSFPHSNQPQHF,TGTGCCAGCAGTTTCCCCCATAGCAATCAGCCCCAGCATTTT
NA,TRBD1,TRBJ2-1,TRBV9,CASSSHRGAYNEQFF,TGTGCCAGCAGCTCCCACAGGGGAGCCTACAATGAGCAGTTCTTC
NA,NA,TRBJ2-7,TRBV7-3,CASSLVADYEQYF,TGTGCCAGCAGCTTGGTAGCGGACTACGAGCAGTACTTC
NA,NA,TRBJ1-5,TRBV28,CASSDADPNQPQHF,TGTGCCAGCAGTGACGCGGACCCCAATCAGCCCCAGCATTTT
NA,NA,TRBJ2-7,TRBV30,CAWSEPGYEQYF,TGTGCCTGGAGTGAACCAGGGTACGAGCAGTACTTC
once,NA,TRBJ2-1,TRBV6-1,CASSRGVNYNEQFF,TGTGCCAGCAGCAGGGGGGTTAACTACAATGAGCAGTTCTTC
NA,NA,TRBJ2-2,TRBV6-1,CASSGLSGGHTGELFF,TGTGCCAGCAGTGGTCTGTCCGGGGGCCACACCGGGGAGCTGTTTTTT
NA,NA,TRBJ1-2,TRBV28,CASSVLQGGNYGYTF,TGTGCCAGCAGTGTATTACAGGGAGGGAACTATGGCTACACCTTC
NA,NA,TRBJ1-2,TRBV13,CASSLGHTTGTVGGYTF,TGTGCCAGCAGCTTAGGACACACCACCGGGACGGTTGGTGGCTACACCTTC
NA,NA,TRBJ1-4,TRBV5-1,CASADINNEKLFF,TGCGCCAGTGCAGACATCAACAATGAAAAACTGTTTTTT
NA,TRBD2,TRBJ2-7,TRBV7-8,CASSSPGLAGYERYF,TGTGCCAGCAGCTCCCCCGGACTAGCGGGGTACGAGCGGTACTTC
few,NA,TRBJ2-7,TRBV6-1,CASSPGDYEQYF,TGTGCCAGCAGCCCTGGGGACTACGAGCAGTACTTC
NA,TRBD1,TRBJ2-2,TRBV28,CASWTGVNTGELFF,TGTGCCAGCTGGACAGGGGTGAACACCGGGGAGCTGTTTTTT
NA,TRBD2,TRBJ2-7,TRBV19,CASSIQAGEQYF,TGTGCCAGTAGTATACAAGCGGGAGAGCAGTACTTC
NA,NA,TRBJ1-5,TRBV27,CASIPRFGGLNQPQHF,TGTGCCAGCATCCCTCGGTTTGGGGGCTTAAATCAGCCCCAGCATTTT
once,NA,TRBJ2-7,TRBV4-2,CASRQGLASYEQYF,TGTGCCAGCAGGCAGGGACTGGCCTCCTACGAGCAGTACTTC
few,TRBD1,TRBJ2-7,TRBV6-6,CASSKRDSSYEQYF,TGTGCCAGCAGCAAAAGGGACAGCTCCTACGAGCAGTACTTC
NA,TRBD2,TRBJ2-7,TRBV7-2,CASKLGLADVSYEQYF,TGTGCCAGCAAATTGGGACTAGCGGACGTCTCCTACGAGCAGTACTTC
few,NA,TRBJ2-3,TRBV7-9,CASSLPGLYTQYF,TGTGCCAGCAGCCTCCCGGGTCTATATACGCAGTATTTT
once,TRBD1,TRBJ2-5,TRBV7-7,CASSYRGPGTQYF,TGTGCCAGCAGCTACAGGGGCCCGGGGACCCAGTACTTC
NA,NA,TRBJ2-1,TRBV5-1,CASSWRTENNEQFF,TGCGCCAGCAGCTGGAGGACGGAAAACAATGAGCAGTTCTTC
NA,NA,TRBJ1-6,TRBV14,CASKGPGGNSPLHF,TGTGCCAGCAAGGGGCCGGGGGGAAATTCACCCCTCCACTTT
once,TRBD1,TRBJ1-4,TRBV28,CASSLGHRDSFF,TGTGCCAGCAGTTTGGGACACCGGGACAGCTTTTTT
NA,NA,TRBJ2-7,TRBV4-2,CASSQNMAYEQYF,TGTGCCAGCAGCCAGAACATGGCCTACGAGCAGTACTTC
NA,NA,TRBJ2-1,TRBV6-5,CATSAWGGAGEQFF,TGTGCCACCTCCGCTTGGGGGGGGGCCGGTGAGCAGTTCTTC
NA,NA,TRBJ1-4,TRBV7-2,CASSNREEKLFF,TGTGCCAGCAGCAACAGGGAGGAAAAACTGTTTTTT
NA,NA,TRBJ1-3,TRBV28,CASSSLGASGNTIYF,TGTGCCAGCAGTTCCCTGGGGGCCTCTGGAAACACCATATATTTT
NA,TRBD1,TRBJ1-3,TRBV6-6,CASRSPGQGIMDTIYF,TGTGCCAGCAGATCCCCGGGACAGGGAATTATGGACACCATATATTTT
few,NA,TRBJ1-4,TRBV4-1,CASRRQPLNEKLFF,TGCGCCAGCAGGAGGCAGCCCCTTAATGAAAAACTGTTTTTT
NA,NA,TRBJ1-4,TRBV28,CASSLSSVGEKLFF,TGTGCCAGCAGCCTCTCGTCGGTGGGGGAAAAACTGTTTTTT
NA,TRBD1,TRBJ2-1,TRBV28,CASSSLTSDRASSYNEQFF,TGTGCCAGCAGTTCCCTCACCTCCGACAGGGCGTCCTCCTACAATGAGCAGTTCTTC
NA,NA,TRBJ1-1,TRBV6-5,CASSETVSTEAFF,TGTGCCAGCAGTGAGACAGTTAGCACTGAAGCTTTCTTT
NA,NA,TRBJ1-5,TRBV6-1,CASSEESGDQPQHF,TGTGCCAGCAGTGAAGAATCTGGCGATCAGCCCCAGCATTTT
NA,TRBD1,TRBJ2-5,TRBV18,CASSPPARDRGRETQYF,TGTGCCAGCTCACCACCAGCTAGGGACAGGGGGAGAGAGACCCAGTACTTC
NA,TRBD1,TRBJ1-1,TRBV6-5,CASSYSGTGFNTEAFF,TGTGCCAGCAGTTACTCGGGGACAGGATTTAACACTGAAGCTTTCTTT
NA,NA,TRBJ2-5,TRBV5-6,CASSLVSQETQYF,TGTGCCAGCAGCTTGGTCAGTCAAGAGACCCAGTACTTC
NA,NA,TRBJ2-7,TRBV19,CASSIASRGSEQYF,TGTGCCAGTAGTATAGCGTCGCGAGGGTCCGAGCAGTACTTC
NA,TRBD1,TRBJ1-5,TRBV28,CASSFGTGGLQPQHF,TGTGCCAGCAGTTTTGGGACAGGGGGATTACAGCCCCAGCATTTT
NA,NA,TRBJ2-1,TRBV6-5,CASRVADPYNEQFF,TGTGCCAGCAGGGTAGCGGATCCCTACAATGAGCAGTTCTTC
NA,NA,TRBJ1-1,TRBV7-2,CASSLMGGGSTEAFF,TGTGCCAGCAGCTTAATGGGAGGGGGGAGCACTGAAGCTTTCTTT
NA,TRBD1,TRBJ2-5,TRBV7-2,CASSLAGQGETQYF,TGTGCCAGCAGCTTAGCGGGACAGGGAGAGACCCAGTACTTC
NA,NA,TRBJ2-5,TRBV2,CATKGQTYQETQYF,TGTGCCACCAAAGGACAGACGTACCAAGAGACCCAGTACTTC
few,NA,TRBJ1-5,TRBV27,CASSLMFSNQPQHF,TGTGCCAGCAGTTTAATGTTCAGCAATCAGCCCCAGCATTTT